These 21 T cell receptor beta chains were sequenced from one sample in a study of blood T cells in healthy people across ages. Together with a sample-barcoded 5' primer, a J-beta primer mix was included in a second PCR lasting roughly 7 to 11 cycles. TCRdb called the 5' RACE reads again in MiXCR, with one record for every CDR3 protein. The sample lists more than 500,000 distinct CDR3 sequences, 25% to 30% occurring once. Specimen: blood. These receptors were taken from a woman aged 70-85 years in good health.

The CDR3: CSALGVAKNIQYF. Here the CDR3 DNA reads TGCAGTGCCCTGGGGGTAGCCAAAAACATTCAGTACTTC. The chain combines TRBV20-1 with TRBJ2-4; D might be TRBD1 or TRBD2, each matching 5 bases. The CDR3 spans 13 residues. Germline V gene data show CDR1 as DFQATT and CDR2 as SNEGSKA (reference sequence). V shed 6 bases and J shed 0 bases, with 9 bases lying between them.

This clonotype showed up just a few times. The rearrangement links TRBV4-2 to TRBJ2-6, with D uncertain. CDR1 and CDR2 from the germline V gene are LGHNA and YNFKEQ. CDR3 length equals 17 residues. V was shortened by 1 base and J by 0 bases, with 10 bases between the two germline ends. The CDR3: CASSQGMTGSGANVLTF. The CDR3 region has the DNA TGTGCCAGCAGCCAAGGAATGACTGGCTCTGGGGCCAACGTCCTGACTTTC.

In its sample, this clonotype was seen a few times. The CDR3 coding sequence is TGCAGCGTTGAAGATCGGGGGTCCTTAGGAGCGACGAGAGGCTACACCTTC. Protein sequence: CSVEDRGSLGATRGYTF. The V call is TRBV29-1, the J call TRBJ1-2; D may be TRBD1 (5 bases). The V end was cut by 0 bases, the J end by 8 bases, with 25 bases between. The CDR3 is 17 amino acids. Germline values: CDR1 SQVTM, CDR2 ANQGSEA.

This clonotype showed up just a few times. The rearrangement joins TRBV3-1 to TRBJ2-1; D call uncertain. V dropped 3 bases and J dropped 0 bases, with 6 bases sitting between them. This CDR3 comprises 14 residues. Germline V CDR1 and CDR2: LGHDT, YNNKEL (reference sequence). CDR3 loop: CASSHRSSYNEQFF. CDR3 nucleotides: TGTGCCAGCAGCCACAGGAGCTCCTACAATGAGCAGTTCTTC.

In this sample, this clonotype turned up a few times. The CDR3, as DNA: TGTGCCTGGACTCTAGCGGGGGACGAGCAGTACTTC. It specifies CAWTLAGDEQYF. This chain uses TRBV30 with TRBJ2-5; 10 positions match TRBD2. The J call may be in error: the DNA end matches TRBJ2-7 better. This CDR3 has 12 amino acids. Germline CDR1 is GTSNPN and CDR2 is SVGIG (reference sequence).

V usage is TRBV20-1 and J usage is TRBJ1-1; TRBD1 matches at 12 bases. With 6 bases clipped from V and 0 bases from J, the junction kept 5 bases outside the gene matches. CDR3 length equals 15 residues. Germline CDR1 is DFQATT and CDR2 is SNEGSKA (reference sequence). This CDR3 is CSAWGQGALNTEAFF. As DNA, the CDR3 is TGCAGTGCCTGGGGACAGGGGGCCTTGAACACTGAAGCTTTCTTT.

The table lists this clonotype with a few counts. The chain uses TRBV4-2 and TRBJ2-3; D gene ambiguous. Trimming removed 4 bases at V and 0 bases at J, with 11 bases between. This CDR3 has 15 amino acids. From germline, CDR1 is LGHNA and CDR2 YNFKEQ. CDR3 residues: CASSPLAESTDTQYF. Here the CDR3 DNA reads TGTGCCAGCAGCCCCCTCGCGGAGAGCACAGATACGCAGTATTTT.

This CDR3 reads CSATLGALRMDTQYF. In DNA form, the CDR3 reads TGCAGTGCTACGCTCGGGGCACTAAGGATGGATACGCAGTATTTT. The chain carries TRBV20-1 and TRBJ2-3; tentatively, D is TRBD1 or TRBD2 (5 bases each). V was trimmed by 4 bases and J by 6 bases, leaving 20 bases between them. The CDR3 contains 15 residues. The V gene's germline CDR1 is DFQATT and CDR2 SNEGSKA (reference sequence).

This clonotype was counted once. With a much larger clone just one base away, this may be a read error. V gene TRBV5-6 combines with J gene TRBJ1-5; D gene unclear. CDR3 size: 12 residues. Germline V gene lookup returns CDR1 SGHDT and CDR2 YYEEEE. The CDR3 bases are TGTGCCAGCAACTTGAACAATCAGCCCCAGCATTTT. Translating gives CASNLNNQPQHF.

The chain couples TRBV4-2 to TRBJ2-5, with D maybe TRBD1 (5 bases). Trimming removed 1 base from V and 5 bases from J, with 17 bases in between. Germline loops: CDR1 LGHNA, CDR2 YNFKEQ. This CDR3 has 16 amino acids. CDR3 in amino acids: CASSQAQGTPGETQYF. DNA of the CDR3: TGTGCCAGCAGCCAAGCGCAGGGCACTCCAGGGGAGACCCAGTACTTC.

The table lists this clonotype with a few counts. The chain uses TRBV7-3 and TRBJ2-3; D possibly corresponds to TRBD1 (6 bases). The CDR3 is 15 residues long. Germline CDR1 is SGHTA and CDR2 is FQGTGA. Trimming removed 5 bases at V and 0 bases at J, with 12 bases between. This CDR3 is CASSQDSGSTDTQYF. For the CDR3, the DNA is TGTGCCAGCAGCCAGGACAGTGGAAGCACAGATACGCAGTATTTT.

In nucleotides, the CDR3 is TGTGCCAGCAGCATCGAGACAGGAAATCAGCCCCAGCATTTT. This gives the protein CASSIETGNQPQHF. The rearrangement links TRBV5-5 to TRBJ1-5; tentatively, D is TRBD1 (6 bases). The germline V and J ends were trimmed by 4 bases and 4 bases, with 12 bases remaining between them. The germline V gene encodes CDR1 SGHKS and CDR2 YYEKEE (reference sequence). The CDR3 runs 14 residues.

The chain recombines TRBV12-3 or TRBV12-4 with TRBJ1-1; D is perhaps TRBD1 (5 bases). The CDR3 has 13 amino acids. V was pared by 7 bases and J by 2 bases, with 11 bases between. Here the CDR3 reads CASNQGLNTEAFF. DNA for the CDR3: TGTGCCAGCAACCAGGGACTAAACACTGAAGCTTTCTTT.

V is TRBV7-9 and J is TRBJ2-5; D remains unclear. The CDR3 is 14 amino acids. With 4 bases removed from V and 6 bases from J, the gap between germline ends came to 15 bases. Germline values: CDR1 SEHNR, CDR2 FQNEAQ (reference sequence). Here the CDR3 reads CASSSLSEGQTQYF. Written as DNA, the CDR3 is TGTGCCAGCAGCTCGTTGTCCGAAGGGCAGACCCAGTACTTC.

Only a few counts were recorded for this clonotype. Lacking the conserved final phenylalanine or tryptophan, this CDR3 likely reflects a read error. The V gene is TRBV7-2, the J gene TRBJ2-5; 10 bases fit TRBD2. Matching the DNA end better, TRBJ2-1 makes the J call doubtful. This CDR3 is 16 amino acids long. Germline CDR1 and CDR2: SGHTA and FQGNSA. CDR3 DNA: TGTGCCAGCAGCCTAGCCGAGCGGGGGGGCGATGTTGAGCAGTTCCTC. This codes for CASSLAERGGDVEQFL.

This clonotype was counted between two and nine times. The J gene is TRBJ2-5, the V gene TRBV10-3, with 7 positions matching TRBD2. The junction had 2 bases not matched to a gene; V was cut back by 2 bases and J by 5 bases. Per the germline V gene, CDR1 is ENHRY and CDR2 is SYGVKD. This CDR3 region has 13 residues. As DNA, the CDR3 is TGTGCCATCAGTGAGACTAGCGCGGAGACCCAGTACTTC. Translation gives CAISETSAETQYF.

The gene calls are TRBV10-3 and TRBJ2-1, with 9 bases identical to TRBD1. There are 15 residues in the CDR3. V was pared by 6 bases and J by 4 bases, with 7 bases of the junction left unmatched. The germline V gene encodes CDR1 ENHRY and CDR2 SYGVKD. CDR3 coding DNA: TGTGCCATCAGGGCTCGACAGGGGGGATACAATGAGCAGTTCTTC. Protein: CAIRARQGGYNEQFF.

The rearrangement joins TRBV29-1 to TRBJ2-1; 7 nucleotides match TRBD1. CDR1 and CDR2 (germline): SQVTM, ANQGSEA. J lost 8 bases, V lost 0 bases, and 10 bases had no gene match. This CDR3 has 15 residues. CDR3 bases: TGCAGCGTTGAAGATGGGAGACAGGGAGCCGATGAGCAGTTCTTC. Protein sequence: CSVEDGRQGADEQFF.

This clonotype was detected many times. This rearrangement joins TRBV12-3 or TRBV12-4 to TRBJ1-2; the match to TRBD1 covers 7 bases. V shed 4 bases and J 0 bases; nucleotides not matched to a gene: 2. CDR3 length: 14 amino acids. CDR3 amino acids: CASSSGQANYGYTF. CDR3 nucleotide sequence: TGTGCCAGCAGTTCCGGACAGGCTAACTATGGCTACACCTTC.

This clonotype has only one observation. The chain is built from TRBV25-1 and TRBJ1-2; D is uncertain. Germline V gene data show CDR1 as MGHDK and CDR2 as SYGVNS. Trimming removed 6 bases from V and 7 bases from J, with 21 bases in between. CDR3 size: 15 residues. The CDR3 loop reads CASSEGNYQNLGYTF. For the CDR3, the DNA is TGTGCCAGCAGCGAAGGAAACTACCAGAACCTTGGCTACACCTTC.

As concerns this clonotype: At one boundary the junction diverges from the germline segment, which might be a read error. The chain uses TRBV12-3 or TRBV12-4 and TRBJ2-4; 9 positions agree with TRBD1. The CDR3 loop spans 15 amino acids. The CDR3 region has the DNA TGTGCCAGCAGTTTTGTACAGGGGGCCAAAAACATTCAGTATTTC. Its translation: CASSFVQGAKNIQYF.